This T cell receptor (beta chain) was captured in a study of shared T cell receptors in the human thymus. This clone appeared once. Assay: immunoSEQ multiplex PCR; the TCRdb copy retains only in-frame clones and omits some. This table has roughly 700,000 clones, 88% appearing once. J lost 5 bases, V lost 4 bases, and 5 bases had no gene match. The CDR3 totals 13 residues. Germline loops: CDR1 SGHTA, CDR2 FQGNSA. The data also belong to a second study, concerning human thymus T cells.

The V and J genes are TRBV7-2 and TRBJ2-7, with 7 bases lining up with TRBD1. The sequence was obtained from a boy under two years old with a congenital heart defect. The sample taken for sequencing was thymocytes. Written as DNA, the CDR3 is TGTGCCAGCAGCTCCAAACAGGGGAACGAGCAGTACTTC. Translating it yields CASSSKQGNEQYF.